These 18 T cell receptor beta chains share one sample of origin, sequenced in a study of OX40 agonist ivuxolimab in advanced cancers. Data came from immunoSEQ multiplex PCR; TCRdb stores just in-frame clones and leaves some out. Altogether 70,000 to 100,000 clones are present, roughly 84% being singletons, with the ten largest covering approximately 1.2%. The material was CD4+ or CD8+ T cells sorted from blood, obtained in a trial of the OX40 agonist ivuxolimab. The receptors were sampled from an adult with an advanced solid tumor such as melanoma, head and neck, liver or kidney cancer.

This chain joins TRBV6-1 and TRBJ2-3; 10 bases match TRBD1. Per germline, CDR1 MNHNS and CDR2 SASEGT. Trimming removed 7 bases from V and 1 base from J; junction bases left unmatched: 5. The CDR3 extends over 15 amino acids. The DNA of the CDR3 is TGTGCCAGCATGGGACAGGGGCGGGGCACAGATACGCAGTATTTT. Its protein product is CASMGQGRGTDTQYF.

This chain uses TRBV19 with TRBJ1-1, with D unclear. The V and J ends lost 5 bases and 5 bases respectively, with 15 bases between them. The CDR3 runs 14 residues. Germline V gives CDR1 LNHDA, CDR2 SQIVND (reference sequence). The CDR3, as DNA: TGTGCCAGTAGTGCTCGGGAGACGAGGACTGAAGCTTTCTTT. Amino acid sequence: CASSARETRTEAFF.

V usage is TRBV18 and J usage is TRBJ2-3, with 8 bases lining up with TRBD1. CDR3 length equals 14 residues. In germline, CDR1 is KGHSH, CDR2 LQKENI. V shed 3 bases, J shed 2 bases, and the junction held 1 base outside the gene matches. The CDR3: CASSPTGDTDTQYF. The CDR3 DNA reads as TGTGCCAGCTCACCGACAGGGGACACAGATACGCAGTATTTT.

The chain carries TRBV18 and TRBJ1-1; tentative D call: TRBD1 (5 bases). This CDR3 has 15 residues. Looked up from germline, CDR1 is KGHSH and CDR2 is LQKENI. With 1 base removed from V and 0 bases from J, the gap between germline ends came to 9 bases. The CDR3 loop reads CASSPRGEVNTEAFF. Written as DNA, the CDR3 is TGTGCCAGCTCACCACGGGGGGAGGTGAACACTGAAGCTTTCTTT.

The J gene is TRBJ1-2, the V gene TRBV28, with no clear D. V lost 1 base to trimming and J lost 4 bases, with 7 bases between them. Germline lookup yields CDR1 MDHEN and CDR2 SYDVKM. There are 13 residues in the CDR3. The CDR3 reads CASSLSQFYGYTF. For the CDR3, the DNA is TGTGCCAGCAGTTTATCTCAGTTCTATGGCTACACCTTC.

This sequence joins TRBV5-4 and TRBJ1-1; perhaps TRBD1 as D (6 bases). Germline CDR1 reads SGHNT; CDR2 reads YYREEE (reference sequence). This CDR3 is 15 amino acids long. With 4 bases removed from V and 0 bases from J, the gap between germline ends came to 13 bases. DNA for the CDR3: TGTGCCAGCAGCCCCCAACAGGGCTTGAACACTGAAGCTTTCTTT. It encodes CASSPQQGLNTEAFF.

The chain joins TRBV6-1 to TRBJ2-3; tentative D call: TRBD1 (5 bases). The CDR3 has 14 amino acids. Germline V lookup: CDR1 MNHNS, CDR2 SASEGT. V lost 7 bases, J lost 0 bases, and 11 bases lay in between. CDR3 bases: TGTGCCAGCAATGGGCAGGGTAGCACAGATACGCAGTATTTT. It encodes CASNGQGSTDTQYF.

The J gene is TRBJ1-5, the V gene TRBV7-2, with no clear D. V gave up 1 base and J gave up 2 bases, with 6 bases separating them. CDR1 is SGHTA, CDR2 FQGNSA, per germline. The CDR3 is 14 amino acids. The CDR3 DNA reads TGTGCCAGCAGCTTAGGGGGAGGCAATCAGCCCCAGCATTTT. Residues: CASSLGGGNQPQHF. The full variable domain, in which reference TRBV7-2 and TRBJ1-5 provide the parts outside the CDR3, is GAGVSQSPSNKVTEKGKDVELRCDPISGHTALYWYRQSLGQGLEFLIYFQGNSAPDKSGLPSDRFSAERTGGSVSTLTIQRTQQEDSAVYLCASSLGGGNQPQHFGDGTRLSIL.

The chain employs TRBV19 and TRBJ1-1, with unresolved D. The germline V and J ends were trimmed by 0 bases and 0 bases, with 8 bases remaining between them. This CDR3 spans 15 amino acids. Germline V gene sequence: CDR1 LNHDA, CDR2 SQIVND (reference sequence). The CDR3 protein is CASSIDTIMNTEAFF. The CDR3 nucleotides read TGTGCCAGTAGTATAGACACGATCATGAACACTGAAGCTTTCTTT.

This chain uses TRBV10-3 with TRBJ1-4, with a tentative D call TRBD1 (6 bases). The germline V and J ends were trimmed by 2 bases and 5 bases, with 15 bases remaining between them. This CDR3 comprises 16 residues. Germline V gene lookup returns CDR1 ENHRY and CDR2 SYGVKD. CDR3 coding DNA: TGTGCCATCAGTGAGGGAACGGGGGGCAAGAATGAAAAACTGTTTTTT. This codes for CAISEGTGGKNEKLFF.

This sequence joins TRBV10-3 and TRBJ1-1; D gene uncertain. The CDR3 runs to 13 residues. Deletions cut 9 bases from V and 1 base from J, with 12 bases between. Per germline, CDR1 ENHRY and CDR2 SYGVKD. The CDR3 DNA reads TGTGCCATAGAAAGTGTCCGGAACACTGAAGCTTTCTTT. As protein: CAIESVRNTEAFF.

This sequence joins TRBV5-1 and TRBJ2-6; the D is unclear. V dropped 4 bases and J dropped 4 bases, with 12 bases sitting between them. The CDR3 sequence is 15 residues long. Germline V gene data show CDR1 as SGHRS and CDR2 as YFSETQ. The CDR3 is CASSPERVGANVLTF. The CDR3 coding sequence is TGCGCCAGCAGCCCTGAAAGGGTCGGGGCCAACGTCCTGACTTTC.

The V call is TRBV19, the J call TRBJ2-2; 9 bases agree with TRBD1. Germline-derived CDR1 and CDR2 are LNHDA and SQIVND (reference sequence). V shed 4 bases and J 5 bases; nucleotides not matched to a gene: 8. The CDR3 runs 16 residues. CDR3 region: CASSSWGQGRTGELFF. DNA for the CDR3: TGTGCCAGTAGTAGTTGGGGACAGGGAAGAACCGGGGAGCTGTTTTTT.

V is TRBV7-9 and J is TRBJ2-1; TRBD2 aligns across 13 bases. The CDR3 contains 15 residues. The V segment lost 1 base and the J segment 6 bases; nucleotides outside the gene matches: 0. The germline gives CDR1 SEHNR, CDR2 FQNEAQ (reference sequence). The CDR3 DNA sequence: TGTGCCAGCAGCTTAGGGACTAGCGGGGGCAATGAGCAGTTCTTC. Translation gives CASSLGTSGGNEQFF.

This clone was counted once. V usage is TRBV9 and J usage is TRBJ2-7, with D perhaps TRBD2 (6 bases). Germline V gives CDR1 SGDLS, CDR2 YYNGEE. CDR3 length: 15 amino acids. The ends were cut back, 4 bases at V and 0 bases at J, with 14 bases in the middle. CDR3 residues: CASSPKAGTSYEQYF. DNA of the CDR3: TGTGCCAGCAGCCCGAAGGCGGGGACCTCCTACGAGCAGTACTTC.

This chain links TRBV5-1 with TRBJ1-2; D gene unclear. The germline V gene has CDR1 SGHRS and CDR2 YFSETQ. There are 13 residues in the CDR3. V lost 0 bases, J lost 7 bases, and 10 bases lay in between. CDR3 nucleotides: TGCGCCAGCAGCTTGGGGCAGGAGCGTGGCTACACCTTC. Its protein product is CASSLGQERGYTF.

The CDR3 DNA sequence: TGTGCCAGCAGTGATGGGGGAGATACGCAGTATTTT. This gives the protein CASSDGGDTQYF. The chain carries TRBV6-4 and TRBJ2-3; D possibly matches TRBD1 or TRBD2 (5 bases each). The ends were cut back, 3 bases at V and 5 bases at J, with 6 bases in the middle. This CDR3 comprises 12 residues. Germline lookup yields CDR1 MRHNA and CDR2 SNTAGT.

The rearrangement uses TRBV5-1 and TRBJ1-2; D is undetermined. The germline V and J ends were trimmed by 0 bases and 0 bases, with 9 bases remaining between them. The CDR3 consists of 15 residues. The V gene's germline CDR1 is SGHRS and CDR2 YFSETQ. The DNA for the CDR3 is TGCGCCAGCAGCTTGGCGGCAGGATCTAACTATGGCTACACCTTC. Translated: CASSLAAGSNYGYTF. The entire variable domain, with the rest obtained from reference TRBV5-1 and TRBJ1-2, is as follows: KAGVTQTPRYLIKTRGQQVTLSCSPISGHRSVSWYQQTPGQGLQFLFEYFSETQRNKGNFPGRFSGRQFSNSRSEMNVSTLELGDSALYLCASSLAAGSNYGYTFGSGTRLTVV.